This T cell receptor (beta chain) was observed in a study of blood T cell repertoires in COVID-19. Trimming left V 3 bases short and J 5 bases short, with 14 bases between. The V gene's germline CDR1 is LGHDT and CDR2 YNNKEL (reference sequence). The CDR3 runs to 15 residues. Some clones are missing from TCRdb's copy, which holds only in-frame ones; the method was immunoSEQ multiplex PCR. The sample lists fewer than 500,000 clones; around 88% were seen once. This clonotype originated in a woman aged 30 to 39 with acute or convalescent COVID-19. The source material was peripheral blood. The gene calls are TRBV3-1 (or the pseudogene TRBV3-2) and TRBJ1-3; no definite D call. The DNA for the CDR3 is TGTGCCAGCAGCCAGGGTCTCGGAGGGAGAAACACCATATATTTT. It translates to CASSQGLGGRNTIYF.